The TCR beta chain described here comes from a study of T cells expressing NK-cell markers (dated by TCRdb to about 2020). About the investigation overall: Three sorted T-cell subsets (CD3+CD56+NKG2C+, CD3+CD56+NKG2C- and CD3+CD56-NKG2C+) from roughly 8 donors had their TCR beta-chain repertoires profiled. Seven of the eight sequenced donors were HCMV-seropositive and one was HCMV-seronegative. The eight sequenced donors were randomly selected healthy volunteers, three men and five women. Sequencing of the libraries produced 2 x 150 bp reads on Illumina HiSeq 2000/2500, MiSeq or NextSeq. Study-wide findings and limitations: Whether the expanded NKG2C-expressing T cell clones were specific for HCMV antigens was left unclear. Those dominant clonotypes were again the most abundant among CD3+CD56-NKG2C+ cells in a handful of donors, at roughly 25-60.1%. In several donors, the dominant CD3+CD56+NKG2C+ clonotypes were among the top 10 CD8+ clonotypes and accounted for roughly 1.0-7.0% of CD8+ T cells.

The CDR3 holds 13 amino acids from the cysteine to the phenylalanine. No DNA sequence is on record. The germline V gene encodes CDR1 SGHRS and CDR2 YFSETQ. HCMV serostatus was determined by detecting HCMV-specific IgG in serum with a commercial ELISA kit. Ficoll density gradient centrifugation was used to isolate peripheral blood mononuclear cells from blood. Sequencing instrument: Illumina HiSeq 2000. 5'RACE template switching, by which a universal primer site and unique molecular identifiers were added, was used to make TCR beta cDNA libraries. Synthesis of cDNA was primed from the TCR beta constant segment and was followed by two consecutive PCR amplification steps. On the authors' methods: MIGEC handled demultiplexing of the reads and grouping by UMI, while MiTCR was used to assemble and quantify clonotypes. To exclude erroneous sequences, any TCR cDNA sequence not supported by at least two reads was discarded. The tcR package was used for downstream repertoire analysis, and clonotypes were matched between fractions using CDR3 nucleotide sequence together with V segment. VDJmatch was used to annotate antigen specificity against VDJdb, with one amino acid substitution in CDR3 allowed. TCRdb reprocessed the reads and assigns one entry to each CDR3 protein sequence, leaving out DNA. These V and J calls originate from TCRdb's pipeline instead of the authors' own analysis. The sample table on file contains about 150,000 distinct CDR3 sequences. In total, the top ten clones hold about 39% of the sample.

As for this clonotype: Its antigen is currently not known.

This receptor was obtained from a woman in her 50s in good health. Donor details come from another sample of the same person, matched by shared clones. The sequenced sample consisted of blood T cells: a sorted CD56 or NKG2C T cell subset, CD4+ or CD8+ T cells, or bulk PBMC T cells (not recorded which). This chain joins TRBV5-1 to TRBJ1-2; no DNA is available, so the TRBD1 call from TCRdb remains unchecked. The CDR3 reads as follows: CASSKGQGDGYTF.